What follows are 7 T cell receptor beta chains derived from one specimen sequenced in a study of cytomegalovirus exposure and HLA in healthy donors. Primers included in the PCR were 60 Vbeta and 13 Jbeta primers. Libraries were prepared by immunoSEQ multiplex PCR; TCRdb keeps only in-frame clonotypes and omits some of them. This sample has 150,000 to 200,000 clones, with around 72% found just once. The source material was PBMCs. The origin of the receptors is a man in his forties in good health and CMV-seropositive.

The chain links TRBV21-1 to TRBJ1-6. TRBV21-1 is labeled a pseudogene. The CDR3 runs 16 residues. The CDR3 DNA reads TGTGCCAGCCTTCCCAGAGGTTTTTCCTATAATTCACCCCTCCACTTT. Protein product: CASLPRGFSYNSPLHF.

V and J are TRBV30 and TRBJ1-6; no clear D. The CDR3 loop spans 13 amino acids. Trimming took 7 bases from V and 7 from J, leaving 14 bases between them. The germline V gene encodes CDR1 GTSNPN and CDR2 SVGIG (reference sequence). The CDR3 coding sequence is TGTGCCTCCACCCGGGATCCCAATTCACCCCTCCACTTT. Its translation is CASTRDPNSPLHF.

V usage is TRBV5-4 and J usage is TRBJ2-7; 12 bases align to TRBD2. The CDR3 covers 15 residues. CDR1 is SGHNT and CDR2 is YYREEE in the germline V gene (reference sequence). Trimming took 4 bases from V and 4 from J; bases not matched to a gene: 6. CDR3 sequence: CASSPGLAGGYEQYF. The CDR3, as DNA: TGTGCCAGCAGCCCCGGCCTAGCGGGAGGGTACGAGCAGTACTTC.

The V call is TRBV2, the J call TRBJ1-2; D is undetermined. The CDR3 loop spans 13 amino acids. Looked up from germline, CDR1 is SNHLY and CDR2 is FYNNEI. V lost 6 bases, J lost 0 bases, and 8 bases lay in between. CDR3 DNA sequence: TGTGCCAGCAGGGCGCTAGCTAACTATGGCTACACCTTC. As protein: CASRALANYGYTF.

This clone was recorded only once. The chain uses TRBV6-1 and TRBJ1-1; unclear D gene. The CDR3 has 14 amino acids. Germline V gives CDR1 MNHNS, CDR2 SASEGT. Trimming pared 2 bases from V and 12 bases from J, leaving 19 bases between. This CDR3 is CASSEQVLGGLTFF. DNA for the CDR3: TGTGCCAGCAGTGAACAGGTTTTGGGAGGTCTGACTTTCTTT.

The CDR3 loop reads CASSLGSYSTEAFF. The CDR3 DNA follows: TGCGCCAGCAGCTTGGGATCTTACTCCACTGAAGCTTTCTTT. The chain employs TRBV5-1 and TRBJ1-1; D is ambiguous. V lost 0 bases and J lost 4, with 10 bases in between. The CDR3 length is 14 residues. Germline CDR1 is SGHRS and CDR2 is YFSETQ.

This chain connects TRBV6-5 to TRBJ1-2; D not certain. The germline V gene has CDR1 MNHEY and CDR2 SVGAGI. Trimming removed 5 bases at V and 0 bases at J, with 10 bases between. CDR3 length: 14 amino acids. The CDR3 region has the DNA TGTGCCAGCAGTCTCGGACTGTCTAACTATGGCTACACCTTC. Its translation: CASSLGLSNYGYTF.